The clone carrying this T cell receptor beta chain has a count of ten or more. Individual cDNA molecules received unique molecular identifiers. TCRdb reprocessed the 5' RACE reads with MiXCR, giving one entry per CDR3 protein. The sample has approximately 49,000 distinct CDR3 sequences, 10% to 15% seen once. The data were taken from a study of early T cells in non-severe SARS-CoV-2 infection. Study-level information: Sequencing was performed on bulk RNA from unsorted whole blood, leaving chains unpaired.

CDR1 and CDR2 (germline): MDHEN, SYDVKM. The CDR3 is made up of 14 amino acids. V lost 2 bases and J lost 4, with 9 bases in between. The source of this sequence is an adult who was a healthcare worker with PCR-confirmed SARS-CoV-2 infection or an uninfected control (not recorded which). What was sequenced was whole blood. The chain links TRBV28 to TRBJ1-5; tentatively, D is TRBD1 (6 bases). The CDR3 sequence: CASSLLGGNQPQHF. In DNA form, the CDR3 reads TGTGCCAGCAGTTTACTAGGGGGAAATCAGCCCCAGCATTTT.